These 9 T cell receptor beta chains share one sample of origin, sequenced in a study of pediatric ulcerative colitis. TCRdb keeps only in-frame clones here, not all; method: immunoSEQ multiplex PCR. The sample comprises about 37,000 clones, over 70% of which are singletons, and over 8.5% rests with the top ten. Rectal tissue came from one to two pinch biopsies taken at colonoscopy. The sample comprised gut tissue. The receptors originated from a boy aged 5 to 17 with severe ulcerative colitis.

A note on this clone: Other DNA sequences in the same sample also yield this CDR3. The V call is TRBV6-5, the J call TRBJ1-3, with D unresolved. Germline CDR1 and CDR2: MNHEY and SVGAGI. With 5 bases removed from V and 2 bases from J, the gap between germline ends came to 13 bases. This CDR3 is 15 amino acids long. DNA for the CDR3: TGTGCCAGCAGTGGGCGAGGTACGGCTGGAAACACCATATATTTT. It encodes CASSGRGTAGNTIYF.

The chain couples TRBV13 to TRBJ2-1, with D tentatively TRBD2 (6 bases). The CDR3 contains 15 residues. Germline V gene data show CDR1 as PRHDT and CDR2 as FYEKMQ (reference sequence). Trimming removed 2 bases from V and 5 bases from J, with 13 bases in between. The CDR3 DNA reads TGTGCCAGCAGCTTAACGGGGGTAGTGAACAATGAGCAGTTCTTC. Translation: CASSLTGVVNNEQFF.

This chain links TRBV19 with TRBJ1-3, with D uncertain. Germline CDR1 is LNHDA and CDR2 is SQIVND (reference sequence). V gave up 6 bases and J gave up 4 bases, with 4 bases separating them. The CDR3 length is 11 residues. The DNA for the CDR3 is TGTGCCAGTAGATACGGAAACACCATATATTTT. It is translated as CASRYGNTIYF.

J is TRBJ1-3 and V is TRBV6-5; D remains unclear. Trimming shortened V by 7 bases and J by 1 base, and 2 bases separated the two germline ends. Germline V gene sequence: CDR1 MNHEY, CDR2 SVGAGI. CDR3 size: 11 residues. In DNA, the CDR3 is TGTGCCAGCATGTCTGGAAACACCATATATTTT. It translates to CASMSGNTIYF.

The table lists this clone with a few counts. The chain uses TRBV30 and TRBJ2-6; D gene uncertain. V lost 7 bases and J 4 bases, leaving 8 bases between the germline ends. The CDR3 has 12 amino acids. Germline CDR1 and CDR2: GTSNPN and SVGIG (reference sequence). The CDR3 region is CAYHFGANVLTF. In DNA form, the CDR3 reads TGTGCCTACCACTTCGGGGCCAACGTCCTGACTTTC.

This chain uses TRBV5-1 with TRBJ1-4; no clear D gene. Between the trimmed V and J ends, which lost 7 bases and 0 bases, there was a span of 7 bases. The CDR3 loop spans 13 amino acids. Germline lookup yields CDR1 SGHRS and CDR2 YFSETQ. This CDR3 reads CASSGATNEKLFF. The DNA for the CDR3 is TGCGCCAGCTCGGGTGCAACTAATGAAAAACTGTTTTTT.

This clone was detected a few times. V usage is TRBV2 and J usage is TRBJ1-5, with a possible D match to TRBD1 (5 bases). Germline CDR1 and CDR2: SNHLY and FYNNEI. V gave up 5 bases and J gave up 12 bases, with 14 bases separating them. The CDR3 extends over 12 amino acids. CDR3 residues: CASSLPGDFQHF. The DNA for the CDR3 is TGTGCCAGCAGTTTACCCGGGGACTTCCAGCATTTT.

The gene calls are TRBV4-1 and TRBJ1-3; the D gene is possibly TRBD1 (5 bases). The germline V gene has CDR1 MGHRA and CDR2 YSYEKL. This CDR3 spans 17 amino acids. V lost 0 bases, J lost 1 base, and 13 bases lay in between. The CDR3 DNA reads TGCGCCAGCAGCCAAGATTTGGGGGGGAAATCTGGAAACACCATATATTTT. Its protein product is CASSQDLGGKSGNTIYF.

CDR3 sequence reads: CASSAPGQVYYEQYF. The CDR3, as DNA: TGTGCCAGCAGCGCGCCGGGACAGGTGTACTACGAGCAGTACTTC. The rearrangement joins TRBV11-2 to TRBJ2-7; 8 bases line up with TRBD1. Germline CDR1 and CDR2: SGHAT and FQNNGV. V shed 5 bases, J shed 3 bases, and the junction held 9 bases outside the gene matches. The CDR3 totals 15 residues. Full variable domain (missing parts from reference TRBV11-2 and TRBJ2-7): EAGVAQSPRYKIIEKRQSVAFWCNPISGHATLYWYQQILGQGPKLLIQFQNNGVVDDSQLPKDRFSAERLKGVDSTLKIQPAKLEDSAVYLCASSAPGQVYYEQYFGPGTRLTVT.